One and the same sample provided the 7 T cell receptor beta chains below, sequenced in a study of OX40 agonist ivuxolimab in advanced cancers. Profiled with immunoSEQ multiplex PCR; TCRdb holds only in-frame clones, not every one. The data show 70,000 to 90,000 clones, less than 90% seen once. The sample was CD4+ or CD8+ T cells sorted from blood, taken in a trial of the OX40 agonist ivuxolimab. The receptors come from an adult with an advanced solid tumor such as melanoma, head and neck, liver or kidney cancer.

V gene TRBV4-1 combines with J gene TRBJ2-7; D tentatively reads TRBD1 or TRBD2 (6 bases each). The CDR3 consists of 14 residues. Trimming cost V 1 base and J 5 bases, with 12 bases left between them. In germline, CDR1 is MGHRA, CDR2 YSYEKL. CDR3 coding DNA: TGCGCCAGCAGCCAAGGGGGGGCTAGGGACGAGCAGTACTTC. Protein sequence: CASSQGGARDEQYF.

CDR3 sequence: CASSVAQSGWETQYF. CDR3 in DNA: TGCGCCAGCAGCGTAGCACAGTCCGGCTGGGAGACCCAGTACTTC. The J gene is TRBJ2-5, the V gene TRBV4-3; D is undetermined. V lost 5 bases to trimming and J lost 5 bases, with 18 bases between them. Germline lookup yields CDR1 LGHNA and CDR2 YSLEER. The CDR3 extends over 15 amino acids.

The chain couples TRBV13 to TRBJ2-5, with TRBD1 as a possible D gene (7 bases). This CDR3 region has 14 residues. Trimming took 5 bases from V and 5 from J, leaving 15 bases between them. The germline V gene encodes CDR1 PRHDT and CDR2 FYEKMQ (reference sequence). Here the CDR3 reads CASSPRDSGETQYF. The CDR3 nucleotides read TGTGCCAGCAGCCCGCGGGACAGTGGGGAGACCCAGTACTTC. The whole variable domain, filled in from reference TRBV13 and TRBJ2-5, reads AAGVIQSPRHLIKEKRETATLKCYPIPRHDTVYWYQQGPGQDPQFLISFYEKMQSDKGSIPDRFSAQQFSDYHSELNMSSLELGDSALYFCASSPRDSGETQYFGPGTRLLVL.

With respect to this clone: Mismatch with germline at one junction end may stem from a read error. This rearrangement joins TRBV4-1 to TRBJ2-3, with 12 nucleotides matching TRBD2. Germline V CDR1 and CDR2: MGHRA, YSYEKL. CDR3 length equals 15 residues. The CDR3 sequence: CASSRLAGETDPQYF. The CDR3 DNA reads as TGCGCCAGCAGCCGACTAGCGGGAGAGACAGATCCGCAGTATTTT.

This chain connects TRBV5-5 to TRBJ2-7; weak D call: TRBD2 (5 bases). CDR3 size: 13 residues. Trimming removed 3 bases at V and 2 bases at J, with 9 bases between. Per germline, CDR1 SGHKS and CDR2 YYEKEE (reference sequence). CDR3 DNA sequence: TGTGCCAGCAGCTCATCCGGGACCTACGAGCAGTACTTC. It yields the protein CASSSSGTYEQYF.

The chain combines TRBV6-5 with TRBJ2-1, with D possibly being TRBD2 (5 bases). CDR3 size: 15 residues. Germline-derived CDR1 and CDR2 are MNHEY and SVGAGI. V lost 4 bases to trimming and J lost 1 base, with 11 bases between them. The chain's CDR3 is CASSWVTSSYNEQFF. The DNA of the CDR3 is TGTGCCAGCAGTTGGGTAACTAGTTCCTACAATGAGCAGTTCTTC.

The chain couples TRBV10-2 to TRBJ1-5, with D possibly TRBD1 on 5 matching bases. Per the germline V gene, CDR1 is WSHSY and CDR2 is SAAADI. Trimming left V 10 bases short and J 3 bases short, with 19 bases between. The length of the CDR3 is 15 residues. CDR3 sequence (DNA): TGCGCCACCCACCCCTCGGGGGGAGTCAATCAGCCCCAGCATTTT. Encoded protein: CATHPSGGVNQPQHF.